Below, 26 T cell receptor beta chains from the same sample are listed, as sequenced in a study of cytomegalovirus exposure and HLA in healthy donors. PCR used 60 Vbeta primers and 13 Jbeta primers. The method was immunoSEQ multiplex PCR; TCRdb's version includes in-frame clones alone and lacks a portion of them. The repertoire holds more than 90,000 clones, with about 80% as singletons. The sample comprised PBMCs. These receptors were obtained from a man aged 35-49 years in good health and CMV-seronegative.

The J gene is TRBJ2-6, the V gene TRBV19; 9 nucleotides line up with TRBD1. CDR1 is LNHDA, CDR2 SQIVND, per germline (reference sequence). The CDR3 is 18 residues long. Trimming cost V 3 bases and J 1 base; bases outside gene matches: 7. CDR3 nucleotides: TGTGCCAGTAGTATTTTGGGACAGGGTCAATCTGGGGCCAACGTCCTGACTTTC. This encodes CASSILGQGQSGANVLTF.

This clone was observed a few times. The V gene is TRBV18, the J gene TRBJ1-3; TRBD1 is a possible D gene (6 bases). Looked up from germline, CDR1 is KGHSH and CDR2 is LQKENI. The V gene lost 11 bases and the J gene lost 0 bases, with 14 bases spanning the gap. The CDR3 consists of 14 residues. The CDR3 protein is CASSNRDSGNTIYF. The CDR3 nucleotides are TGTGCCTCTTCTAACAGGGACTCTGGAAACACCATATATTTT.

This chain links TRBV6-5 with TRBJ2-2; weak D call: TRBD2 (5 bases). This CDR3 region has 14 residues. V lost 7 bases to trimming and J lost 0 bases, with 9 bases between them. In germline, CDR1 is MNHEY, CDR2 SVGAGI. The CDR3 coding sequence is TGTGCCAGCACGGGATATTCGAACACCGGGGAGCTGTTTTTT. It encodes CASTGYSNTGELFF.

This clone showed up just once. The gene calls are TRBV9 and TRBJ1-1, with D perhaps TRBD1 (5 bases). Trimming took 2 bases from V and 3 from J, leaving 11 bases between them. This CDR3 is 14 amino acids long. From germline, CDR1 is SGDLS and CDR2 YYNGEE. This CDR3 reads CASSVGGGDTEAFF. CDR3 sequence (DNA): TGTGCCAGCAGCGTTGGGGGGGGAGACACTGAAGCTTTCTTT.

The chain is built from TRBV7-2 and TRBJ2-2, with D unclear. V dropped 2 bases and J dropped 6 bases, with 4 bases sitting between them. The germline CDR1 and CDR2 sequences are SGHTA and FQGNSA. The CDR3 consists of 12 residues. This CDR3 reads CASSLSAGELFF. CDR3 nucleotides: TGTGCCAGCAGCTTATCGGCCGGGGAGCTGTTTTTT.

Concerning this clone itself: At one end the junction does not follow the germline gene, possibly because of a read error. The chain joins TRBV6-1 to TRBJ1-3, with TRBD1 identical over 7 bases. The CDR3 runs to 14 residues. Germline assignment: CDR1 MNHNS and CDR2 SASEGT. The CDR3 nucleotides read TGTGCCAGCACTTCACAGGGGCTGGCAAACACCAAATATTTT. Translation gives CASTSQGLANTKYF.

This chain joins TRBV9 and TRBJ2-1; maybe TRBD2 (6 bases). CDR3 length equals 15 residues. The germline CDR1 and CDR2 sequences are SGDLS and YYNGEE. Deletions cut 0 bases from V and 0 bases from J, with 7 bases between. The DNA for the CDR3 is TGTGCCAGCAGCGTAGACGGGGGCTCCTACAATGAGCAGTTCTTC. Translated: CASSVDGGSYNEQFF.

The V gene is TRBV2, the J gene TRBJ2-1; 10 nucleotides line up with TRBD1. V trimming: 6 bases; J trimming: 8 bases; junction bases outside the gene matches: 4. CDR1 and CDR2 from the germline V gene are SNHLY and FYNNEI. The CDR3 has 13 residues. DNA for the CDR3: TGTGCCAGCAGCGGAGGGACAGGGGATGAGCAGTTCTTC. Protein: CASSGGTGDEQFF.

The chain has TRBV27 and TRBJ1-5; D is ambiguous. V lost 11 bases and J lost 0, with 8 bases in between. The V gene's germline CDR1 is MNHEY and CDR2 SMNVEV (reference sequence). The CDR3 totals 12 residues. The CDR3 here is CAPLSSNQPQHF. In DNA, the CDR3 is TGTGCCCCCCTTAGTAGCAATCAGCCCCAGCATTTT.

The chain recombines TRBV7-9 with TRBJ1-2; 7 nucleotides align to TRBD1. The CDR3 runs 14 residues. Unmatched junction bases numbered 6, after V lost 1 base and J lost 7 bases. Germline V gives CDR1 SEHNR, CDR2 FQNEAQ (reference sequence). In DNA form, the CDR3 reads TGTGCCAGCAGCTTAGGACAGGGCAATGGTGGCTACACCTTC. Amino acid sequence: CASSLGQGNGGYTF.

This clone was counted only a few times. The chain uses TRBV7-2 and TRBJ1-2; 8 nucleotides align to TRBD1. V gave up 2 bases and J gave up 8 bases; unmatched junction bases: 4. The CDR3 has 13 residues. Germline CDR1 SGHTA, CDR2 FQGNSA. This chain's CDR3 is CASSLNTGGGYTF. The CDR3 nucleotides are TGTGCCAGCAGCTTAAACACAGGGGGAGGCTACACCTTC.

In DNA, the CDR3 is TGTGCCAGCTCACCATCACAGGGAGCCAACACTGAAGCTTTCTTT. It codes for CASSPSQGANTEAFF. The chain employs TRBV18 and TRBJ1-1; D is possibly TRBD1 (6 bases). Germline loops: CDR1 KGHSH, CDR2 LQKENI. The CDR3 has 15 residues. Trimming removed 2 bases at V and 2 bases at J, with 12 bases between.

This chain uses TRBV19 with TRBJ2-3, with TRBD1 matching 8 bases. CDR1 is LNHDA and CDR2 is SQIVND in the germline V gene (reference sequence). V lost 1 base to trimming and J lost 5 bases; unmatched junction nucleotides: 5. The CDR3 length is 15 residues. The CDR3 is CASSIVQGALDTQYF. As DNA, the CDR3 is TGTGCCAGTAGTATAGTGCAGGGGGCGTTAGATACGCAGTATTTT.

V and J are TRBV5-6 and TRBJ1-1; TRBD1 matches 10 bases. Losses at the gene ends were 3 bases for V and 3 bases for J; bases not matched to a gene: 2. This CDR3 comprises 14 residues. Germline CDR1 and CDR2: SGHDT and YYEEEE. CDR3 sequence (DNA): TGTGCCAGCAGCTGGGGACAGGGGTACACTGAAGCTTTCTTT. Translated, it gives CASSWGQGYTEAFF.

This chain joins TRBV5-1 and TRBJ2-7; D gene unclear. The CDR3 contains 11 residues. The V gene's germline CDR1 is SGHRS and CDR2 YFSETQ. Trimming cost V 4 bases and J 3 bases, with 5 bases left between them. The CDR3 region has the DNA TGCGCCAGCAGCGTAAACTACGAGCAGTACTTC. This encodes CASSVNYEQYF.

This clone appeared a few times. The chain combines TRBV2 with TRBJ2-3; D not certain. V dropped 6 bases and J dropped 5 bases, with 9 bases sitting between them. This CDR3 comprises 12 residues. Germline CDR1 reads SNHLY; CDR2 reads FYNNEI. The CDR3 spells CASREIRDTQYF. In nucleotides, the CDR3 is TGTGCCAGCAGGGAAATCAGAGATACGCAGTATTTT.

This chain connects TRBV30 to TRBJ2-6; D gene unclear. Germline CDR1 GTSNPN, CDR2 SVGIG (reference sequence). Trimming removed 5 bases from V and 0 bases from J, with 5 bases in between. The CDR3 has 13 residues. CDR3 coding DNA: TGTGCCTGGGCGGCCTCTGGGGCCAACGTCCTGACTTTC. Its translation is CAWAASGANVLTF.

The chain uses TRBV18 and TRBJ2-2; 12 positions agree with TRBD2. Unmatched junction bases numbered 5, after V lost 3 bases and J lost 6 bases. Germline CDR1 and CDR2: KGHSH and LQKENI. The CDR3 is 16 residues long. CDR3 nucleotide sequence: TGTGCCAGCTCACCGAGACTAGCGGGGGCCTCCGGGGAGCTGTTTTTT. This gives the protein CASSPRLAGASGELFF.

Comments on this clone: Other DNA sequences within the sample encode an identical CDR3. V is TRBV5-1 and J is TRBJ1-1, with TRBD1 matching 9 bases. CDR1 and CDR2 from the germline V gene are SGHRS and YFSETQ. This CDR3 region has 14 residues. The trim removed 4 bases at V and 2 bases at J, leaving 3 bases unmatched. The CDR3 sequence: CASSTGQGNTEAFF. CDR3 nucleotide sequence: TGCGCCAGCAGCACGGGACAGGGCAACACTGAAGCTTTCTTT.

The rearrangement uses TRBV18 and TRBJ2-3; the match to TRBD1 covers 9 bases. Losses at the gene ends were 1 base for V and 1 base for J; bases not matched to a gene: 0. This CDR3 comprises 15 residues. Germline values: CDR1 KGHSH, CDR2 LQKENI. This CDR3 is CASSPRDRGTDTQYF. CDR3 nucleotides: TGTGCCAGCTCACCACGGGACAGGGGCACAGATACGCAGTATTTT. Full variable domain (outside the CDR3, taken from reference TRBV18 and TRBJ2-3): NAGVMQNPRHLVRRRGQEARLRCSPMKGHSHVYWYRQLPEEGLKFMVYLQKENIIDESGMPKERFSAEFPKEGPSILRIQQVVRGDSAAYFCASSPRDRGTDTQYFGPGTRLTVL.

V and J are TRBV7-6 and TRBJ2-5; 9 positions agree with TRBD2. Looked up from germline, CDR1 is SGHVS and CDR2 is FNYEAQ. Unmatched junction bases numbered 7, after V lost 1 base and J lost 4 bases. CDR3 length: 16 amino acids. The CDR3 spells CASSLGVAGAVETQYF. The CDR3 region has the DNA TGTGCCAGCAGCTTAGGGGTAGCGGGGGCCGTAGAGACCCAGTACTTC.

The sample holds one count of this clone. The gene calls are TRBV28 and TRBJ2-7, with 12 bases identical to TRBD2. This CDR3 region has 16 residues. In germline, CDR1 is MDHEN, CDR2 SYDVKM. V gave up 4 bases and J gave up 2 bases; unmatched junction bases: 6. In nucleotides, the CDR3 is TGTGCCAGCAGTTCCTCTAGCGGGGGGGAAACCTACGAGCAGTACTTC. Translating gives CASSSSSGGETYEQYF.

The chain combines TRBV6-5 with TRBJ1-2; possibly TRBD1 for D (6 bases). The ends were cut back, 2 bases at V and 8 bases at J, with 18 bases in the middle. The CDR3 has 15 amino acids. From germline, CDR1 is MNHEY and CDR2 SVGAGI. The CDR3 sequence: CASSYLWGGGGGYTF. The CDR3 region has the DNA TGTGCCAGCAGTTACCTTTGGGGGGGCGGGGGAGGCTACACCTTC.

CDR3 DNA sequence: TGTGCCAGCAGTAGGACTAGCGGCTACGAGCAGTACTTC. It translates to CASSRTSGYEQYF. The gene calls are TRBV6-5 and TRBJ2-7, with TRBD2 matching 10 bases. The CDR3 contains 13 residues. Germline V CDR1 and CDR2: MNHEY, SVGAGI. Trimming cost V 5 bases and J 3 bases; bases outside gene matches: 1.

This CDR3 is CASSLARGGNTIYF. CDR3 bases: TGTGCCAGCTCACTCGCTCGAGGGGGAAACACCATATATTTT. V is TRBV18 and J is TRBJ1-3; D not certain. This CDR3 comprises 14 residues. The V gene's germline CDR1 is KGHSH and CDR2 LQKENI. Trimming shortened V by 4 bases and J by 4 bases, and 11 bases separated the two germline ends.

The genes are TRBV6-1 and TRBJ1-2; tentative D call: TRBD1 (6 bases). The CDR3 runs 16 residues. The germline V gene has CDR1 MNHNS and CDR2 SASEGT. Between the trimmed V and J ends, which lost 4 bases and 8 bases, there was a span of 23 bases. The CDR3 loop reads CASSARGQGPSGGYTF. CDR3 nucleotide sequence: TGTGCCAGCAGTGCCCGAGGTCAGGGGCCATCGGGAGGCTACACCTTC.